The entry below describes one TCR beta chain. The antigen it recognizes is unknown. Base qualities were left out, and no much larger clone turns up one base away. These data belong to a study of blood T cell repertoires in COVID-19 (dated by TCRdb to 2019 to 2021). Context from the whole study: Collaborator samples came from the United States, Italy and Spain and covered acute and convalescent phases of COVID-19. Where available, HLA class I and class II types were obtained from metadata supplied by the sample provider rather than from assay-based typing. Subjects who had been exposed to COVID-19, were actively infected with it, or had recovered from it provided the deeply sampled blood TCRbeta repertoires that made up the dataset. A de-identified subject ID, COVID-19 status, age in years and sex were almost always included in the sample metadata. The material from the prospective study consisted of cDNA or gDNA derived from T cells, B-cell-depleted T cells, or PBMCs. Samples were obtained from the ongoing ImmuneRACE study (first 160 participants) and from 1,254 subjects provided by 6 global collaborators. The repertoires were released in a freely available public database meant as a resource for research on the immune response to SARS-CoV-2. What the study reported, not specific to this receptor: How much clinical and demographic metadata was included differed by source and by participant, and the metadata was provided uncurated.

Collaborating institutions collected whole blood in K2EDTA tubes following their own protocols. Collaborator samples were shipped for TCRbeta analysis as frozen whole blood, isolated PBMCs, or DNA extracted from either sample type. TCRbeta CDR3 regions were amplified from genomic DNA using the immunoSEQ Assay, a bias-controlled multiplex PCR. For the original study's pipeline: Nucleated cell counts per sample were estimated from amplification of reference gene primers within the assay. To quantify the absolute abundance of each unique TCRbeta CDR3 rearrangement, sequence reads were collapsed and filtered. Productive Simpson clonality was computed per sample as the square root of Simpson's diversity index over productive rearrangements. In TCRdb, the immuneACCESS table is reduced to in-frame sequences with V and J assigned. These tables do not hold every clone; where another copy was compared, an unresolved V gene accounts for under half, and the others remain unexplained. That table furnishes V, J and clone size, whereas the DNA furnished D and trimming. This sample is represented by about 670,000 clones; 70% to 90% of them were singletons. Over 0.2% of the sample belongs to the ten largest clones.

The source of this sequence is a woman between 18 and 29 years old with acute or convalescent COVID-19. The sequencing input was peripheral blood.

This receptor has the CDR3 CASSAGTGGREQYF. In nucleotide form, the sequence is TGTGCCAGCAGCGCCGGGACAGGGGGGCGGGAGCAGTACTTC. The rearranged segments are TRBV9 and TRBJ2-7, with 11 bases in between that match TRBD1. The germline V gene yields SGDLS for CDR1 and YYNGEE for CDR2. Reading from cysteine to phenylalanine, the CDR3 counts 14 amino acids. Only the CDR3 region is kept as DNA, spanning 42 bases read in frame from base 1. From V the trimming removes 3 bases and from J it removes 7 bases, while the gene matches leave 6 bases of the junction unaccounted for.